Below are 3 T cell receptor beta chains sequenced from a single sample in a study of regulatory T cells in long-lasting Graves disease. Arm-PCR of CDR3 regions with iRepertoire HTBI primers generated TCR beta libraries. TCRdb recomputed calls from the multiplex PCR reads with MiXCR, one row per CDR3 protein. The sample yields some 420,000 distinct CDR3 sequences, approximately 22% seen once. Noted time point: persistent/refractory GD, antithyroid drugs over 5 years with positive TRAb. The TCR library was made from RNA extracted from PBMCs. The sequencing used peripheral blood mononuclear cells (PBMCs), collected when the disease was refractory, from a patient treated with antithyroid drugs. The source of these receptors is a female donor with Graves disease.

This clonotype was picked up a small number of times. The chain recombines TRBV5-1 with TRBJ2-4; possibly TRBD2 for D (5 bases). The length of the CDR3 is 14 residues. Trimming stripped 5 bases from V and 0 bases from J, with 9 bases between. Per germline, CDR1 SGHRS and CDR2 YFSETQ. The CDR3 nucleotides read TGCGCCAGCAGAAACGGACTAGCCAAAAACATTCAGTACTTC. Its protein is CASRNGLAKNIQYF.

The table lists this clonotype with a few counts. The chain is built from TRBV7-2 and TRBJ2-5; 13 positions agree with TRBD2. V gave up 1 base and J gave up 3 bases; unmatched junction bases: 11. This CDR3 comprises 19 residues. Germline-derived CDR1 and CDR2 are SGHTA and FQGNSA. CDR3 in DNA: TGTGCCAGCAGCTTAGTCGCTGGACTAGCGGGAGATGGAGAAGAGACCCAGTACTTC. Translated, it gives CASSLVAGLAGDGEETQYF. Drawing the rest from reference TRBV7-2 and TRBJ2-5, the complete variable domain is GAGVSQSPSNKVTEKGKDVELRCDPISGHTALYWYRQSLGQGLEFLIYFQGNSAPDKSGLPSDRFSAERTGGSVSTLTIQRTQQEDSAVYLCASSLVAGLAGDGEETQYFGPGTRLLVL.

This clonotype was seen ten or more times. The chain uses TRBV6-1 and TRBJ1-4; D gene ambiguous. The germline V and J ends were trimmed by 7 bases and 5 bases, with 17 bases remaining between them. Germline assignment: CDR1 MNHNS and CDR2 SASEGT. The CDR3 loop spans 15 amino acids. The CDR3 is CASNRGWTDNEKLFF. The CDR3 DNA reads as TGTGCCAGCAATCGAGGGTGGACGGACAATGAAAAACTGTTTTTT.